Reported below is one T cell receptor (beta chain). Per the authors' pipeline: The authors estimated nucleated cell counts from reference gene primer amplification. Repertoires were generated with immunoSEQ multiplex PCR, while TCRdb's copy carries only in-frame clones and drops some. That table is the source of V, J and clone size, and D and trimming were worked out from the DNA. The sample lists about 150,000 clones; about 90% were seen once. This specimen comes from a study of blood T cell repertoires in COVID-19. About the study: Sites across the United States, Italy and Spain contributed samples from acute and convalescent COVID-19. From T cells, B-cell-depleted T cells, or PBMCs came the material, which was cDNA or gDNA.

With 1 base clipped from V and 4 bases from J, the junction kept 4 bases outside the gene matches. CDR3 length: 15 residues. The germline CDR1 and CDR2 sequences are LGHDT and YNNKEL (reference sequence). The sample was peripheral blood. This TCR derives from a man aged 45-65 years with acute or convalescent COVID-19. The chain employs TRBV3-1 (or the pseudogene TRBV3-2) and TRBJ1-5; TRBD1 agrees at 7 bases. CDR3 sequence (DNA): TGTGCCAGCAGCCAAGGGGACAGTCTGAATCAGCCCCAGCATTTT. This sequence encodes CASSQGDSLNQPQHF.